This TCR beta chain emerged from a study of T cell responses to AZD1222 COVID-19 vaccine. The study's findings and limits: The donor cohort was predominantly white British with a female majority, and clonal diversity may have been underestimated. Spike-specific TCR breadth and depth went up after people got two AZD1222 doses. Among those given AZD1222, only five or six were seropositive at baseline.

Measured with immunoSEQ multiplex PCR; TCRdb has only the in-frame clones, and not every one. The sample shows approximately 210,000 clones, just over 90% of them seen only once. The analysis combined second doses at about 4 or about 12 weeks. This CDR3 is built from 11 residues. Trimming stripped 9 bases from V and 6 bases from J, with 13 bases between. Looked up from germline, CDR1 is SGHDT and CDR2 is YYEEEE. To note about this clone: As yet, its antigen is unknown.

V is TRBV5-6 and J is TRBJ2-7; no definite D call. This clonotype originated in an adult who received the AZD1222 COVID-19 vaccine. This specimen consisted of peripheral blood, obtained 28 days after the second AZD1222 dose. DNA of the CDR3: TGTGCCATCGAATCGTGGGTCGAGCAGTACTTC. Its translation is CAIESWVEQYF.